These 25 T cell receptor beta chains were sequenced from one sample in a study of T cell repertoires in ileal Crohn's disease. Time point denoted: proximal margin of the surgical specimen (macroscopically non-inflamed). The protocol was immunoSEQ multiplex PCR, while the TCRdb copy is restricted to in-frame clones and leaves out a portion. The data hold thousands of clones, with around 86% observed a single time. What was sequenced was ileal tissue. Receptors originate from an adult with Crohn's disease.

The chain couples TRBV6-5 to TRBJ2-7; a possible D gene is TRBD2 (6 bases). Germline V gives CDR1 MNHEY, CDR2 SVGAGI. This CDR3 has 14 residues. V lost 6 bases and J lost 0, with 12 bases in between. DNA for the CDR3: TGTGCCAGCAGGCGGGACGGTAGCTCCTACGAGCAGTACTTC. Translated, it gives CASRRDGSSYEQYF.

CDR3 sequence (DNA): TGCGCCAGCAGCTTTAAAGGGGGATGGAACACTGAAGCTTTCTTT. This sequence encodes CASSFKGGWNTEAFF. The rearrangement links TRBV5-1 to TRBJ1-1; possible D gene TRBD1, 6 bases. There are 15 residues in the CDR3. The germline V and J ends were trimmed by 2 bases and 1 base, with 12 bases remaining between them. Germline values: CDR1 SGHRS, CDR2 YFSETQ.

V is TRBV6-4 and J is TRBJ2-2, with 7 bases lining up with TRBD1. The germline CDR1 and CDR2 sequences are MRHNA and SNTAGT. J was trimmed by 4 bases and V by 6 bases; bases with no gene match: 5. The CDR3 is made up of 14 amino acids. As DNA, the CDR3 is TGTGCCAGCAGACTCACAGGGGTCACCGGGGAGCTGTTTTTT. Its translation is CASRLTGVTGELFF.

The chain combines TRBV11-3 with TRBJ2-5; no firm D call. Germline lookup yields CDR1 SGHNT and CDR2 YENEEA. The V end was cut by 5 bases, the J end by 7 bases, with 17 bases between. The CDR3 has 14 amino acids. CDR3 residues: CASSPTPTSGTQYF. Here the CDR3 DNA reads TGTGCCAGCAGCCCAACCCCGACATCGGGGACCCAGTACTTC.

The chain couples TRBV4-1 to TRBJ2-2; the match to TRBD2 covers 9 bases. Germline V gene sequence: CDR1 MGHRA, CDR2 YSYEKL. The CDR3 sequence is 14 residues long. Trimming cost V 4 bases and J 6 bases; bases outside gene matches: 3. CDR3 DNA: TGCGCCAGCAGCCCGGGACTAGCCGCCGGGGAGCTGTTTTTT. This sequence encodes CASSPGLAAGELFF.

The chain recombines TRBV6-4 with TRBJ2-7, with 9 bases that match TRBD1. Germline V gives CDR1 MRHNA, CDR2 SNTAGT. V shed 0 bases and J 6 bases; nucleotides not matched to a gene: 0. The CDR3 sequence is 13 residues long. As DNA, the CDR3 is TGTGCCAGCAGTGACTCGGACAGGGGCGAGCAGTACTTC. As protein: CASSDSDRGEQYF.

The J gene is TRBJ2-2, the V gene TRBV7-9; no definite D call. V lost 3 bases to trimming and J lost 0 bases, with 8 bases between them. This CDR3 region has 15 residues. Per germline, CDR1 SEHNR and CDR2 FQNEAQ (reference sequence). The CDR3: CASSFGYANTGELFF. DNA for the CDR3: TGTGCCAGCAGCTTCGGATACGCGAACACCGGGGAGCTGTTTTTT.

Turning to this clone: The sample holds other DNA sequences that translate to the same CDR3. The chain is built from TRBV4-1 and TRBJ1-1; no clear D gene. The CDR3 totals 12 residues. V shed 0 bases and J shed 4 bases, with 3 bases lying between them. Germline V gene lookup returns CDR1 MGHRA and CDR2 YSYEKL. The CDR3 here is CASSQDATEAFF. The CDR3 nucleotides read TGCGCCAGCAGCCAAGATGCCACTGAAGCTTTCTTT.

The chain uses TRBV28 and TRBJ2-7, with D possibly matching TRBD2 (6 bases). Looked up from germline, CDR1 is MDHEN and CDR2 is SYDVKM. The CDR3 extends over 13 amino acids. Trimming cost V 7 bases and J 6 bases, with 16 bases left between them. The CDR3, as DNA: TGTGCCAGCACCTCGGGACTCCCATCCGAGCAGTACTTC. It yields the protein CASTSGLPSEQYF. The complete variable domain, with remaining parts taken from reference TRBV28 and TRBJ2-7, reads DVKVTQSSRYLVKRTGEKVFLECVQDMDHENMFWYRQDPGLGLRLIYFSYDVKMKEKGDIPEGYSVSREKKERFSLILESASTNQTSMYLCASTSGLPSEQYFGPGTRLTVT.

The genes are TRBV28 and TRBJ1-2, with 8 bases matching TRBD1. The CDR3 is 15 residues long. Germline V gives CDR1 MDHEN, CDR2 SYDVKM. V lost 6 bases to trimming and J lost 3 bases; unmatched junction nucleotides: 9. The CDR3 is CASSLWGQAHYGYTF. The DNA of the CDR3 is TGTGCCAGCAGCCTTTGGGGACAGGCGCACTATGGCTACACCTTC.

This chain connects TRBV27 to TRBJ2-3; D is undetermined. From germline, CDR1 is MNHEY and CDR2 SMNVEV (reference sequence). The CDR3 runs to 14 residues. V was cut by 3 bases and J by 0 bases, with 7 bases left in between. This CDR3 reads CASSLGYSTDTQYF. For the CDR3, the DNA is TGTGCCAGCAGTTTGGGCTACAGCACAGATACGCAGTATTTT.

The chain has TRBV5-1 and TRBJ1-2; TRBD1 matches 10 bases. This CDR3 has 13 amino acids. Trimming at V came to 2 bases and at J to 9 bases, leaving 4 bases not matched to a gene. Germline values: CDR1 SGHRS, CDR2 YFSETQ. CDR3 bases: TGCGCCAGCAGCTTCGGGACAGGGGAAAGCTACACCTTC. Translated: CASSFGTGESYTF.

The gene calls are TRBV7-2 and TRBJ2-5; D not certain. The end of the DNA fits TRBJ2-7 better, so the J call may be wrong. The CDR3 consists of 12 residues. CDR1 SGHTA and CDR2 FQGNSA come from the germline V gene. The CDR3 reads CASSFTIYEQYF. DNA for the CDR3: TGTGCCAGCAGCTTCACCATCTACGAGCAGTACTTC.

The chain combines TRBV11-3 with TRBJ2-7; no definite D call. Germline V gives CDR1 SGHNT, CDR2 YENEEA. The germline V and J ends were trimmed by 5 bases and 3 bases, with 14 bases remaining between them. The CDR3 is made up of 14 amino acids. The chain's CDR3 is CASSPGPTGYEQYF. DNA for the CDR3: TGTGCCAGCAGCCCGGGCCCCACGGGCTACGAGCAGTACTTC.

The rearrangement uses TRBV12-5 and TRBJ1-6, with D hard to call. From germline, CDR1 is LGHNT and CDR2 FRNRAP. This CDR3 has 17 amino acids. V lost 4 bases and J lost 3, with 16 bases in between. The DNA of the CDR3 is TGTGCTAGTGGTTACTTCCACACTGCTGTCTATAATTCACCCCTCCACTTT. This codes for CASGYFHTAVYNSPLHF.

This chain joins TRBV5-4 and TRBJ2-1, with D perhaps matching TRBD2 (6 bases). V was clipped by 0 bases and J by 0 bases, with 10 bases between them. Germline CDR1 and CDR2: SGHNT and YYREEE (reference sequence). The CDR3 has 16 residues. CDR3 DNA: TGTGCCAGCAGCTTGGTGGGGGGTAGCTCCTACAATGAGCAGTTCTTC. This codes for CASSLVGGSSYNEQFF.

The chain couples TRBV11-2 to TRBJ1-4, with 9 bases matching TRBD1. J was trimmed by 6 bases and V by 5 bases; bases with no gene match: 4. This CDR3 spans 14 amino acids. Germline CDR1 is SGHAT and CDR2 is FQNNGV. The CDR3 sequence: CASSRTGVDEKLFF. The CDR3 nucleotides are TGTGCCAGCAGCCGGACAGGGGTGGATGAAAAACTGTTTTTT.

This rearrangement joins TRBV6-1 to TRBJ2-5; possibly TRBD1 for D (6 bases). Germline V gives CDR1 MNHNS, CDR2 SASEGT. V lost 8 bases and J lost 5, with 15 bases in between. The CDR3 runs to 13 residues. The CDR3 protein is CASGKQGLETQYF. For the CDR3, the DNA is TGTGCCAGCGGAAAACAGGGTTTGGAGACCCAGTACTTC.

The CDR3 loop is CASSFGSGMETQYF. In DNA form, the CDR3 reads TGCGCCAGCAGCTTCGGTAGTGGGATGGAGACCCAGTACTTC. The chain combines TRBV5-1 with TRBJ2-5; D is unresolved. CDR1 and CDR2 (germline): SGHRS, YFSETQ. The CDR3 is 14 amino acids. Trimming pared 2 bases from V and 5 bases from J, leaving 13 bases between.

The chain is built from TRBV9 and TRBJ1-5; D gene unclear. CDR1 and CDR2 from the germline V gene are SGDLS and YYNGEE. The CDR3 has 18 residues. Trimming took off 4 bases at V and 2 bases at J, with 22 bases between the two ends. CDR3 sequence reads: CASSPSTTEEVGNQPQHF. CDR3 sequence (DNA): TGTGCCAGCAGCCCCTCGACAACAGAGGAAGTAGGCAATCAGCCCCAGCATTTT.

The table lists this clone with a count of one. The V gene is TRBV7-9, the J gene TRBJ2-2, with 7 bases aligning to TRBD1. V lost 8 bases, J lost 3 bases, and 9 bases stayed unmatched. The CDR3 runs to 15 residues. In germline, CDR1 is SEHNR, CDR2 FQNEAQ (reference sequence). CDR3 nucleotides: TGTGCCAGCGCAGAGGGGACAGACTACACCGGGGAGCTGTTTTTT. This sequence encodes CASAEGTDYTGELFF.

There are a few counts of this clone. The chain recombines TRBV6-5 with TRBJ2-3; TRBD2 might be the D (6 bases). The CDR3 runs to 14 residues. Germline values: CDR1 MNHEY, CDR2 SVGAGI. The V end lost 10 bases, the J end lost 1 base, and 15 bases lay between the germline ends. Written as DNA, the CDR3 is TGTGCCACGTCGGGAGCGTTCGGCACAGATACGCAGTATTTT. Translation: CATSGAFGTDTQYF.

The V gene is TRBV19, the J gene TRBJ2-1; a weak D match, TRBD1 (6 bases). V lost 6 bases to trimming and J lost 7 bases, with 16 bases between them. The length of the CDR3 is 14 residues. Germline V gene lookup returns CDR1 LNHDA and CDR2 SQIVND (reference sequence). The CDR3 region has the DNA TGTGCCAGTAGATTCGGAACAGGGCTGAATGAGCAGTTCTTC. It translates to CASRFGTGLNEQFF.

The genes are TRBV5-1 and TRBJ2-2; 12 bases agree with TRBD2. V lost 3 bases and J lost 3; bases outside the gene matches: 6. Germline V CDR1 and CDR2: SGHRS, YFSETQ. There are 17 residues in the CDR3. CDR3 amino acids: CASSCGTSGPYTGELFF. DNA of the CDR3: TGCGCCAGCAGCTGCGGGACTAGCGGGCCCTACACCGGGGAGCTGTTTTTT.

The CDR3 DNA is TGCAGCGTTGAGTGGACTAGCGGGGGGCAGTACTTC. Amino acids: CSVEWTSGGQYF. This chain uses TRBV29-1 with TRBJ2-7, with 13 bases that match TRBD2. The CDR3 has 12 amino acids. CDR1 and CDR2 from the germline V gene are SQVTM and ANQGSEA. The J segment lost 9 bases and the V segment lost 3 bases, leaving 2 bases of the junction unmatched.